These T cell receptor beta chains were read from a single sample in a study of Ad26.COV2.S vaccination and SARS-CoV-2 variants. Sequencing used immunoSEQ multiplex PCR; TCRdb keeps in-frame clones, though not all of them. The profile covers roughly 700,000 clones, with about 89% appearing a single time and about 1.5% taken by the ten largest. Sequences were derived from peripheral blood, sampled in a trial of Ad26.COV2.S vaccine versus placebo. These receptors were taken from a person between 18 and 59 years old who received the Ad26.COV2.S COVID-19 vaccine or a placebo. CDR3s include the opening cysteine and the closing phenylalanine or tryptophan. D genes are given only for firm matches. Where a row states a size, it is once, few, many or the class of an expanded clone; other rows omit it.

once	NA	TRBV13	TRBJ1-6	TGTGCCAGCAGCTTAGGGGTATATGGTTCACCCCTCCACTTT	CASSLGVYGSPLHF
few	TRBD1	TRBV6-5	TRBJ2-7	TGTGCCAGCAGTTACTCGGGACAGGGGGCCTACGAGCAGTACTTC	CASSYSGQGAYEQYF
NA	TRBD1	TRBV5-4	TRBJ1-2	TGTGCCAGCAGCTTTACGGGACAGGATGGCTACACCTTC	CASSFTGQDGYTF
NA	NA	TRBV6-6	TRBJ1-1	TGTGCCAGCAGCCTACAGGGAGTTACCACTGAAGCTTTCTTT	CASSLQGVTTEAFF
NA	NA	TRBV6-5	TRBJ1-2	TGTGCCAGCAGTTACGGGCCGGGGGCGGATGGCTACACCTTC	CASSYGPGADGYTF
NA	NA	TRBV19	TRBJ1-5	TGTGCCAGTAGTACAATAAAGGGCAGGGTGGGTCAGCCCCAGCATTTT	CASSTIKGRVGQPQHF
NA	NA	TRBV6-2/TRBV6-3	TRBJ1-5	TGTGCCAGCAGTGGTGGGACGGATAGCAATCAGCCCCAGCATTTT	CASSGGTDSNQPQHF
NA	NA	TRBV2	TRBJ1-5	TGTGCCAGCAGTTCGGATTGGGAAAAGGGTCAGCCCCAGCATTTT	CASSSDWEKGQPQHF
NA	TRBD2	TRBV30	TRBJ2-1	TGTGCCTGGAGTTCCGGACTAGCGGGAGGAAATGAGCAGTTCTTC	CAWSSGLAGGNEQFF
NA	NA	TRBV14	TRBJ1-2	TGTGCCAGCAGCCAAGATCAGAACTATGGCTACACCTTC	CASSQDQNYGYTF
NA	NA	TRBV19	TRBJ2-3	TGTGCCAGTAGTGAGACTTACACAGATACGCAGTATTTT	CASSETYTDTQYF
NA	NA	TRBV29-1	TRBJ1-2	TGCAGCGTTGGATTTACTAACTATGGCTACACCTTC	CSVGFTNYGYTF
NA	NA	TRBV6-5	TRBJ2-7	TGTGCCAGCGGACCGAACTCCTACGAGCAGTACTTC	CASGPNSYEQYF
NA	NA	TRBV19	TRBJ1-5	TGTGCCAGCAGTACTACAGGGTCCAATCAGCCCCAGCATTTT	CASSTTGSNQPQHF
few	NA	TRBV29-1	TRBJ2-7	TGCAGCGTCGCTAAAACCATCCTGGGGGAGCAGTACTTC	CSVAKTILGEQYF
NA	TRBD2	TRBV5-8	TRBJ2-1	TGTGCCAGCAGCGGGGGACTAGCTTGGAATGAGCAGTTCTTC	CASSGGLAWNEQFF
few	NA	TRBV5-6	TRBJ1-6	TGTGCCAGCACCACGGAGTCCGCGGATTCACCCCTCCACTTT	CASTTESADSPLHF
NA	NA	TRBV11-1	TRBJ2-1	TGTGCCAGCAGTCCTACTAGCCGTGAGCAGTTCTTC	CASSPTSREQFF
NA	NA	TRBV20-1	TRBJ2-5	TGCAGTGCTAGTCGCACTAGCTGGTACCAAGAGACCCAGTACTTC	CSASRTSWYQETQYF
NA	TRBD1	TRBV7-8	TRBJ1-1	TGTGCCAGCAGCTTAATCAGCCAGGGGGAACTGAACACTGAAGCTTTCTTT	CASSLISQGELNTEAFF
NA	TRBD1	TRBV2	TRBJ2-7	TGTGCCAGCAGCCCGGGACAGGGTGTCTACGAGCAGTACTTC	CASSPGQGVYEQYF
NA	NA	TRBV12-3/TRBV12-4	TRBJ2-5	TGTGCCAGCCTCCGGGGCGGGGAGACCCAGTACTTC	CASLRGGETQYF
NA	NA	TRBV5-1	TRBJ2-7	TGCGCCAGCAGCTTTGAAAAAGGGGGTCTTAGCTCCTACGAGCAGTACTTC	CASSFEKGGLSSYEQYF
NA	TRBD1	TRBV10-3	TRBJ1-2	TGTGCCACTCATGCGGAAGTAGGACAGGTGATCGGAGGCTACACCTTC	CATHAEVGQVIGGYTF
NA	NA	TRBV7-2	TRBJ2-3	TGTGCCAGCAGCTTAGTTGGAGGGCCAGATACGCAGTATTTT	CASSLVGGPDTQYF
few	NA	TRBV19	TRBJ1-5	TGTGCCAGTAGTATAGATCAAGGGGGTCAGCCCCAGCATTTT	CASSIDQGGQPQHF
NA	NA	TRBV9	TRBJ2-7	TGTGCCAGCAGCGTAGGGCGAAGCTCCTACGAGCAGTACTTC	CASSVGRSSYEQYF
NA	NA	TRBV2	TRBJ1-1	TGTGCCAGCAAAGAAGTGGAGGCTTTCTTT	CASKEVEAFF
NA	NA	TRBV28	TRBJ2-2	TGTGCCAGCAGTTCAGGAAACACCGGGGAGCTGTTTTTT	CASSSGNTGELFF
NA	NA	TRBV28	TRBJ2-6	TGTGCCAGCAGTTTTCCCACGGGGGCTGGTGGGGCCAACGTCCTGACTTTC	CASSFPTGAGGANVLTF
once	NA	TRBV10-3	TRBJ2-2	TGTGCCATCAGTGCGGTAGCGTCTAGAGGTGGGGCCACCGGGGAGCTGTTTTTT	CAISAVASRGGATGELFF
NA	NA	TRBV5-1	TRBJ2-7	TGCGCCAGCAGCTTGGACGTCGAGCAGTACTTC	CASSLDVEQYF
NA	TRBD1	TRBV27	TRBJ2-5	TGTGCCAGCAGCCCGTTGGGACAGGGGGGACGAGAGACCCAGTACTTC	CASSPLGQGGRETQYF
NA	NA	TRBV5-6	TRBJ1-1	TGTGCCAGCAGCCCGGATTATGCAGGGTCAGGGAACACTGAAGCTTTCTTT	CASSPDYAGSGNTEAFF
many	TRBD1	TRBV29-1	TRBJ2-5	TGCAGCGTTGTCGGGACAGGGGCATCGGGGGCCCAGTACTTC	CSVVGTGASGAQYF
NA	NA	TRBV27	TRBJ1-2	TGTGCCAGCAGTTTAAACCCCGTCCTAAACTATGGCTACACCTTC	CASSLNPVLNYGYTF
NA	NA	TRBV4-2	TRBJ2-7	TGTGCCAGCAGCCAAGGAGGTGGCCAGTGGGGCGAGCAGTACTTC	CASSQGGGQWGEQYF
NA	NA	TRBV6-2/TRBV6-3	TRBJ1-5	TGTGCCAGCAGTTACTACAGGGATAGCAATCAGCCCCAGCATTTT	CASSYYRDSNQPQHF
once	NA	TRBV30	TRBJ1-6	TGTGCCTGGAGTCCATCGGTTTCACCCCTCCACTTT	CAWSPSVSPLHF
NA	NA	TRBV30	TRBJ2-3	TGTGCCTGTGCCCTCACGGGAAGCGTCGCAGATACGCAGTATTTT	CACALTGSVADTQYF
NA	TRBD1	TRBV19	TRBJ1-5	TGTGCCAGTAAAAGGGACAGTAGCAATCAGCCCCAGCATTTT	CASKRDSSNQPQHF
NA	TRBD1	TRBV3-1/TRBV3-2	TRBJ1-1	TGTGCCAGCAGCCCGGACAGGGGGAACACTGAAGCTTTCTTT	CASSPDRGNTEAFF
once	NA	TRBV12-3/TRBV12-4	TRBJ1-2	TGTGCCAGCAGAACCGGGACATTCCATGGCTACACCTTC	CASRTGTFHGYTF
once	TRBD2	TRBV27	TRBJ2-1	TGTGCCAGCAGTTTCCCCTCATCTGGGCTAGCGGGAGGGCCGGGGTACAATGAGCAGTTCTTC	CASSFPSSGLAGGPGYNEQFF
few	NA	TRBV7-9	TRBJ1-5	TGTGCCAGCAGCTTATGGGGGATCAATCAGCCCCAGCATTTT	CASSLWGINQPQHF
few	NA	TRBV19	TRBJ1-6	TGTGCCAGTAGTGAGGGGGTAAATTCACCCCTCCACTTT	CASSEGVNSPLHF
NA	TRBD2	TRBV6-5	TRBJ2-5	TGTGCCAGCAGTCGTAGCGGGGGGCAAGAGACCCAGTACTTC	CASSRSGGQETQYF
NA	TRBD2	TRBV5-5	TRBJ2-2	TGTGCCAGCAGCTTGTGGGAGGGCTCCGGGGAGCTGTTTTTT	CASSLWEGSGELFF